This T cell receptor beta chain stems from a study of beta chain features in type 1 diabetes. The CDR3 runs 15 residues. V trimming: 4 bases; J trimming: 5 bases; junction bases outside the gene matches: 9. Germline CDR1 and CDR2: MNHEY and SVGAGI. Isolated RNA was reverse transcribed in full, so expressed TCRB transcripts were sequenced. Libraries were prepared by immunoSEQ multiplex PCR; TCRdb keeps only in-frame clonotypes and omits some of them. This table holds fewer than 350,000 clones, about 15% found once. Broader study findings: Type 1 diabetes patients had TCRB CDR3s that were shorter (moderately but significantly so) in all four CD4+ subsets.

There are a few counts of this clone. The antigen remains undetermined. V is TRBV6-5 and J is TRBJ1-1, with 8 bases matching TRBD1. This clonotype was obtained from a man aged 18 to 29 with type 1 diabetes. The sequencing input was naive CD4+ T cells from blood. The CDR3 bases are TGTGCCAGCAGTTCCCAGGGGGCGCCCCTTACTGAAGCTTTCTTT. Its translation is CASSSQGAPLTEAFF.